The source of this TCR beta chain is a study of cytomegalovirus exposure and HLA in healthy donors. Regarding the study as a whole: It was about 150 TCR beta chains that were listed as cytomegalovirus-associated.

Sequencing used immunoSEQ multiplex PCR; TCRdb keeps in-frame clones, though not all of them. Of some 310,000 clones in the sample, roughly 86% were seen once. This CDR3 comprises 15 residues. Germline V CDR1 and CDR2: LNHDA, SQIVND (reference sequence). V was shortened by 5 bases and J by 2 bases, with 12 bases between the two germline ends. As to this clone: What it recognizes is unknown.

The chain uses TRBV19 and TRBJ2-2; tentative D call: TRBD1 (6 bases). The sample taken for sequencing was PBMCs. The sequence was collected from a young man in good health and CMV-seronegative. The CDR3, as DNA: TGTGCCAGTAGTCCCCAACAGGGAAACACCGGGGAGCTGTTTTTT. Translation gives CASSPQQGNTGELFF.